Listed below are T cell receptor beta chains from one sample, sequenced in a study of blood T cells in healthy people across ages. TCRdb re-derived calls from the 5' RACE reads in MiXCR, one entry per CDR3 protein. This sample has approximately 780,000 distinct CDR3 sequences, with about a quarter found just once. Another study also made use of these data, one on T cells of mothers and their children.

The sequenced sample was blood. These receptors originate from a boy younger than 18 in good health. Each CDR3 is given with its conserved first and last residue. D genes are given only for firm matches. Size values are once, few and many counts, or a class for expanded clones, and some rows have none.

abundance: .
d_gene: .
j_gene: TRBJ2-3
v_gene: TRBV20-1
CDR3nt: TGCAGTGCTACTACGGGACAAAGCACAGATACGCAGTATTTT
CDR3aa: CSATTGQSTDTQYF

abundance: few
d_gene: TRBD2
j_gene: TRBJ2-3
v_gene: TRBV20-1
CDR3nt: TGCAGTGCTAGAGTTGCGGGGGGTGTTGATACGCAGTATTTT
CDR3aa: CSARVAGGVDTQYF

abundance: few
d_gene: TRBD2
j_gene: TRBJ2-7
v_gene: TRBV12-3/TRBV12-4
CDR3nt: TGTGCCAGCAGTTTGGGGCGGGACTACCTCACCTACGAGCAGTACTTC
CDR3aa: CASSLGRDYLTYEQYF

abundance: .
d_gene: TRBD2
j_gene: TRBJ2-7
v_gene: TRBV2
CDR3nt: TGTGCCAGCAGCGGAGAGCGGGGCCAAGTCTCCTACGAGCAGTACTTC
CDR3aa: CASSGERGQVSYEQYF

abundance: few
d_gene: .
j_gene: TRBJ2-6
v_gene: TRBV24-1
CDR3nt: TGTGCCACCAGTGACGACACTGGGGCCAACGTCCTGACTTTC
CDR3aa: CATSDDTGANVLTF

abundance: .
d_gene: TRBD1
j_gene: TRBJ2-5
v_gene: TRBV9
CDR3nt: TGTGCCAGCAGCCCGAAAGGGGGCAGAAAAGAGACCCAGTACTTC
CDR3aa: CASSPKGGRKETQYF

abundance: many
d_gene: .
j_gene: TRBJ2-2
v_gene: TRBV18
CDR3nt: TGTGCCAGCTCACCAGGGACGGTGAACACCGGGGAGCTGTTTTTT
CDR3aa: CASSPGTVNTGELFF

abundance: few
d_gene: .
j_gene: TRBJ1-2
v_gene: TRBV11-1
CDR3nt: TGTGCCAGCAGCCTAACGGCGGGACAAATCTCCTATGGCTACACCTTC
CDR3aa: CASSLTAGQISYGYTF

abundance: .
d_gene: .
j_gene: TRBJ1-5
v_gene: TRBV5-5
CDR3nt: TGTGCCAGCAGCTTGGACAGGCAAAATCAGCCCCAGCATTTT
CDR3aa: CASSLDRQNQPQHF

abundance: few
d_gene: .
j_gene: TRBJ2-7
v_gene: TRBV20-1
CDR3nt: TGCAGTGCTAGGTTCCCCCCCGGGACGGGAGCCGACGAGCAGTACTTC
CDR3aa: CSARFPPGTGADEQYF

abundance: .
d_gene: TRBD2
j_gene: TRBJ2-7
v_gene: TRBV20-1
CDR3nt: TGCAGTGCTAGGGGAGGGGCTCGGGAGCAGTACTTC
CDR3aa: CSARGGAREQYF

abundance: few
d_gene: .
j_gene: TRBJ2-3
v_gene: TRBV6-5
CDR3nt: TGTGCCAGCAGTTACGGCCGTCGGCAGTATTTT
CDR3aa: CASSYGRRQYF

abundance: .
d_gene: .
j_gene: TRBJ2-7
v_gene: TRBV7-2
CDR3nt: TGTGCCAGCAGCCTCGAATGGCCCTACTCCTACGAGCAGTACTTC
CDR3aa: CASSLEWPYSYEQYF

abundance: .
d_gene: .
j_gene: TRBJ1-2
v_gene: TRBV5-1
CDR3nt: TGCGCCAGCAGCTTCGGGGCCAAGGACTATGGCTACACCTTC
CDR3aa: CASSFGAKDYGYTF

abundance: .
d_gene: .
j_gene: TRBJ2-6
v_gene: TRBV7-8
CDR3nt: TGTGCCAGCAGCTTAATTCGGGCAGGCCGGCACGGGGCCAACGTCCTGACTTTC
CDR3aa: CASSLIRAGRHGANVLTF

abundance: few
d_gene: .
j_gene: TRBJ2-3
v_gene: TRBV14
CDR3nt: TGTGCCAGCAGCCCCCACTTCGGGGATACGCAGTATTTT
CDR3aa: CASSPHFGDTQYF

abundance: few
d_gene: .
j_gene: TRBJ1-2
v_gene: TRBV20-1
CDR3nt: TGCAGTGCCCCCCGGACGGACAACTATGGCTACACCTTC
CDR3aa: CSAPRTDNYGYTF

abundance: .
d_gene: .
j_gene: TRBJ2-5
v_gene: TRBV18
CDR3nt: TGTGCCAGCTCACCATTGCGTGGGACCCAGTACTTC
CDR3aa: CASSPLRGTQYF

abundance: few
d_gene: TRBD1
j_gene: TRBJ1-1
v_gene: TRBV5-1
CDR3nt: TGCGCCAGCAGCTTGGGAGGGCAGGGGGCGGTGAACACTGAAGCTTTCTTT
CDR3aa: CASSLGGQGAVNTEAFF

abundance: few
d_gene: .
j_gene: TRBJ2-4
v_gene: TRBV6-7
CDR3nt: TGTGCCAGCAGCATTGGTGACATTCAGTACTTC
CDR3aa: CASSIGDIQYF

abundance: .
d_gene: TRBD2
j_gene: TRBJ2-7
v_gene: TRBV6-5
CDR3nt: TGTGCCACCCACGGGACTAGTACTCCCTTCTACGAGCAGTACTTC
CDR3aa: CATHGTSTPFYEQYF

abundance: .
d_gene: .
j_gene: TRBJ2-1
v_gene: TRBV7-3
CDR3nt: TGTGCCAGCAGCTTAACTCTAGGCAGCTCCTACAATGAGCAGTTCTTC
CDR3aa: CASSLTLGSSYNEQFF

abundance: few
d_gene: .
j_gene: TRBJ1-2
v_gene: TRBV2
CDR3nt: TGTGTCAGCAGGAGGGGTGTTGGTGGCTACACCTTC
CDR3aa: CVSRRGVGGYTF

abundance: few
d_gene: .
j_gene: TRBJ2-7
v_gene: TRBV7-9
CDR3nt: TGTGCCAGCAGCGTGGCAGGGCACGAGCAGTACTTC
CDR3aa: CASSVAGHEQYF

abundance: .
d_gene: TRBD2
j_gene: TRBJ2-5
v_gene: TRBV7-9
CDR3nt: TGTGCCAGCAGCGCTAGCGGGGGGCGAAAGGAGTTC
CDR3aa: CASSASGGRKEF

abundance: few
d_gene: .
j_gene: TRBJ2-2
v_gene: TRBV27
CDR3nt: TGTGCCAGCAGTTTCCGGAACACCGGGGAGCAGTTTTTT
CDR3aa: CASSFRNTGEQFF

abundance: few
d_gene: TRBD2
j_gene: TRBJ2-5
v_gene: TRBV28
CDR3nt: TGTGCCAGCAGTCTTCAACTAGCGGGGCAAGAGACCCAGTACTTC
CDR3aa: CASSLQLAGQETQYF

abundance: .
d_gene: TRBD1
j_gene: TRBJ1-6
v_gene: TRBV5-1
CDR3nt: TGCGCCAGCAGTCCAGGGGGTAGGAGATCACCCCTCCACTTT
CDR3aa: CASSPGGRRSPLHF

abundance: many
d_gene: .
j_gene: TRBJ2-5
v_gene: TRBV4-1
CDR3nt: TGCGCCAGCAGCCAAGTCCTTGGGACCCAGTACTTC
CDR3aa: CASSQVLGTQYF

abundance: .
d_gene: .
j_gene: TRBJ2-1
v_gene: TRBV20-1
CDR3nt: TGCAGTGCTAGCTGGCAGACCGACAATGAGCAGTTCTTC
CDR3aa: CSASWQTDNEQFF

abundance: few
d_gene: .
j_gene: TRBJ1-4
v_gene: TRBV12-3/TRBV12-4
CDR3nt: TGTGCCAGCAGTTTACTTCAGGGAACAGGACTGTTTTTT
CDR3aa: CASSLLQGTGLFF

abundance: few
d_gene: .
j_gene: TRBJ2-3
v_gene: TRBV5-5
CDR3nt: TGTGCCAGCACCAGTGCTCCAGATACGCAGTATTTT
CDR3aa: CASTSAPDTQYF

abundance: .
d_gene: .
j_gene: TRBJ2-3
v_gene: TRBV7-3
CDR3nt: TGTGCCAGCAGCTTGAAGGGGGGAGGGCGGAGCCCTAGCACAGATACGCAGTATTTT
CDR3aa: CASSLKGGGRSPSTDTQYF

abundance: .
d_gene: TRBD1
j_gene: TRBJ2-3
v_gene: TRBV7-9
CDR3nt: TGTGCCAGCAGCCGGCCAGGGGTAGGGGGCGCTCAAGATACGCAGTATTTT
CDR3aa: CASSRPGVGGAQDTQYF

abundance: few
d_gene: TRBD1
j_gene: TRBJ2-4
v_gene: TRBV12-5
CDR3nt: TGTGCTAGTGCCCGGGGTGCAGGGGGCCGCGACATTCAGTACTTC
CDR3aa: CASARGAGGRDIQYF

abundance: few
d_gene: .
j_gene: TRBJ1-5
v_gene: TRBV30
CDR3nt: TGTGCCTGGAGCGCCCGGCGCAATCAGCCCCAGCATTTT
CDR3aa: CAWSARRNQPQHF

abundance: .
d_gene: TRBD2
j_gene: TRBJ2-1
v_gene: TRBV7-9
CDR3nt: TGTGCCAGCAGCCCTAAGCGGGGGGGTAATGAGCAGTTCTTC
CDR3aa: CASSPKRGGNEQFF

abundance: few
d_gene: .
j_gene: TRBJ1-4
v_gene: TRBV6-1
CDR3nt: TGTGCCACTCTAGCAGTGAATGAAAAACTGTTTTTT
CDR3aa: CATLAVNEKLFF

abundance: .
d_gene: .
j_gene: TRBJ2-7
v_gene: TRBV1
CDR3nt: TGCACCAGCAGCCACACGACTACGGGACAGTTCTCCTACGAGCAGTACTTC
CDR3aa: CTSSHTTTGQFSYEQYF

abundance: .
d_gene: TRBD2
j_gene: TRBJ2-7
v_gene: TRBV28
CDR3nt: TGTGCCAGCAGTTTACTAGCGGTGAAAGTGCCCCTCGAGCAGTACTTC
CDR3aa: CASSLLAVKVPLEQYF

abundance: few
d_gene: .
j_gene: TRBJ2-5
v_gene: TRBV14
CDR3nt: TGTGCCAGCAGCCAAGATGTTTCAGGGGAAGAGACCCAGTACTTC
CDR3aa: CASSQDVSGEETQYF

abundance: .
d_gene: TRBD1
j_gene: TRBJ2-1
v_gene: TRBV5-1
CDR3nt: TGCGCCAGCAGCTTAGACAGGGTTTTAGGCAATGAGCAGTTCTTC
CDR3aa: CASSLDRVLGNEQFF

abundance: .
d_gene: .
j_gene: TRBJ2-5
v_gene: TRBV5-1
CDR3nt: TGCGCCAGCAGCTCTCAGGGATTCCAAGAGACCCAGTACTTC
CDR3aa: CASSSQGFQETQYF

abundance: .
d_gene: .
j_gene: TRBJ2-3
v_gene: TRBV7-9
CDR3nt: TGTGCCAGCAGCTTAGTTGCGACTCTCAGCACAGATACGCAGTATTTT
CDR3aa: CASSLVATLSTDTQYF

abundance: .
d_gene: .
j_gene: TRBJ1-3
v_gene: TRBV20-1
CDR3nt: TGCAGTGCTAGTAAGGGGACCGCTAACTCTGGAAACACCATATATTTT
CDR3aa: CSASKGTANSGNTIYF

abundance: .
d_gene: TRBD1
j_gene: TRBJ2-5
v_gene: TRBV3-1
CDR3nt: TGTGCCAGCAGACTACAGGGGTTCCAAGAGACCCAGTACTTC
CDR3aa: CASRLQGFQETQYF

abundance: .
d_gene: .
j_gene: TRBJ2-1
v_gene: TRBV27
CDR3nt: TGTGCCAGCAGCCCCGGACCGGGGCGGGTTTACAATGAGCAGTTCTTC
CDR3aa: CASSPGPGRVYNEQFF

abundance: .
d_gene: TRBD2
j_gene: TRBJ2-1
v_gene: TRBV4-1
CDR3nt: TGCGCCAGCAGCCAAGATCTACCAGCGGGGGTTACCTACAATGAGCAGTTCTTC
CDR3aa: CASSQDLPAGVTYNEQFF

abundance: .
d_gene: .
j_gene: TRBJ2-7
v_gene: TRBV29-1
CDR3nt: TGCAGCGTTGTGGGACACCTCTACGAGCAGTACTTC
CDR3aa: CSVVGHLYEQYF

abundance: .
d_gene: .
j_gene: TRBJ2-4
v_gene: TRBV6-7
CDR3nt: TGTGCCAGTAAGGCCGGAAACATTCAGTACTTC
CDR3aa: CASKAGNIQYF

abundance: few
d_gene: .
j_gene: TRBJ1-4
v_gene: TRBV20-1
CDR3nt: TGCAGTGCTAGGGGGGCGAGGGATGAAAAACTGTTTTTT
CDR3aa: CSARGARDEKLFF

abundance: few
d_gene: TRBD1
j_gene: TRBJ2-7
v_gene: TRBV25-1
CDR3nt: TGTGCCAGCAGGGCTAATCAGGGGGCCTACGAGCAGTACTTC
CDR3aa: CASRANQGAYEQYF

abundance: .
d_gene: TRBD2
j_gene: TRBJ2-7
v_gene: TRBV20-1
CDR3nt: TGCAGTGTTGTAGACGGGAGCGGGAGTAACTACGAGCAGTACTTC
CDR3aa: CSVVDGSGSNYEQYF

abundance: .
d_gene: TRBD1
j_gene: TRBJ1-4
v_gene: TRBV24-1
CDR3nt: TGTGCCACCAGCCGACAGGGGGAAGTAACTAATGAAAAACTGTTTTTT
CDR3aa: CATSRQGEVTNEKLFF

abundance: .
d_gene: .
j_gene: TRBJ2-3
v_gene: TRBV30
CDR3nt: TGTGCCTGGAGTGTTATGATGAGGCCCTCGGGCACAGATACGCAGTATTTT
CDR3aa: CAWSVMMRPSGTDTQYF

abundance: .
d_gene: .
j_gene: TRBJ1-2
v_gene: TRBV10-3
CDR3nt: TGTGCCATCAGTGGTGTGGAGACTAACTATGGCTACACCTTC
CDR3aa: CAISGVETNYGYTF

abundance: .
d_gene: TRBD2
j_gene: TRBJ2-1
v_gene: TRBV7-2
CDR3nt: TGTGCCAGCAGCTTAGGAGCGGGGGCCACTAATGAGCAGTTCTTC
CDR3aa: CASSLGAGATNEQFF

abundance: .
d_gene: .
j_gene: TRBJ2-7
v_gene: TRBV4-1
CDR3nt: TGCGCCAGCAGCCAAGGATCGAGGCGGGACCTTTACGAGCAGTACTTC
CDR3aa: CASSQGSRRDLYEQYF

abundance: few
d_gene: .
j_gene: TRBJ2-1
v_gene: TRBV7-9
CDR3nt: TGTGCCAGCAGCTTGCCCCGGAGTGACCCCAATGAGCAGTTCTTC
CDR3aa: CASSLPRSDPNEQFF

abundance: .
d_gene: .
j_gene: TRBJ1-4
v_gene: TRBV5-1
CDR3nt: TGCGCCAGCAGCTTGTACGGGGGGCCCGAAAAACTGTTTTTT
CDR3aa: CASSLYGGPEKLFF